The TCR beta chain described here comes from a study of T cell repertoires in cytomegalovirus infection. TCRdb recomputed calls from the reads with MiXCR, one row per CDR3 protein. The sample shows fewer than 850,000 distinct CDR3 sequences, about 29% of them seen only once. Per the germline V gene, CDR1 is MNHEY and CDR2 is SMNVEV (reference sequence). The CDR3 is 15 residues long. Trimming shortened V by 7 bases and J by 1 base, and 13 bases separated the two germline ends. Remarks on this clonotype: The antigen remains undetermined.

The sequencing here drew on cultured CD8+ T cells from PBMCs, taken from culture after CMV antigen stimulation. This sequence joins TRBV27 and TRBJ1-4; D gene uncertain. The TCR originated in a human donor in good health (CMV status not recorded). Some clones in this sample may be carry-over from other donors' samples. CDR3 in amino acids: CASMKLRETNEKLFF. DNA for the CDR3: TGTGCCAGCATGAAGTTAAGGGAAACTAATGAAAAACTGTTTTTT.